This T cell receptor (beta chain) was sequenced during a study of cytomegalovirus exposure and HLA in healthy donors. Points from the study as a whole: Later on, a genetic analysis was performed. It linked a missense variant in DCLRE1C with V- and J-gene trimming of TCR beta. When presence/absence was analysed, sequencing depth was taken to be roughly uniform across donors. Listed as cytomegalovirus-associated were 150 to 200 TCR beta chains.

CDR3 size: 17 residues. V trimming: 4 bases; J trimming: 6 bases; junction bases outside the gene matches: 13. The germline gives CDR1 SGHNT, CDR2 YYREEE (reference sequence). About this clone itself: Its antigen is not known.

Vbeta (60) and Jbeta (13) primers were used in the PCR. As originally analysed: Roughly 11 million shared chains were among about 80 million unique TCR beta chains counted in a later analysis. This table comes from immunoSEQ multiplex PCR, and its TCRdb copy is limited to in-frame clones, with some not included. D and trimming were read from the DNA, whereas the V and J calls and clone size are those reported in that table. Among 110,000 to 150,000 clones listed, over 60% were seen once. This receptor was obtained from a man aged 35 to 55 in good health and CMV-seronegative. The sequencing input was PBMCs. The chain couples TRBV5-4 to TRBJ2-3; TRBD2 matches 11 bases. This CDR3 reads CASSLDSGGAIRDTQYF. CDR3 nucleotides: TGTGCCAGCAGCCTAGATAGCGGGGGGGCCATACGGGATACGCAGTATTTT.